Following are 17 T cell receptor beta chains from one sample sequenced in a study of blood T cells in healthy people across ages. Primers used in a second PCR of roughly 7 to 12 cycles were a sample-barcoded 5' primer and a J-beta primer mix. TCRdb analysed the 5' RACE reads with MiXCR anew, one entry per CDR3 protein. The profile shows about 640,000 distinct CDR3 sequences, under 70% of them singletons. Material for sequencing was blood. These receptors were taken from a man between 60 and 75 years old in good health.

This clonotype was picked up a small number of times. V usage is TRBV2 and J usage is TRBJ2-3; no clear D. Between the trimmed V and J ends, which lost 5 bases and 0 bases, there was a span of 9 bases. Germline V gene data show CDR1 as SNHLY and CDR2 as FYNNEI. The CDR3 is 14 amino acids. As DNA, the CDR3 is TGTGCCAGCAGTCTACGGTCTAGCACAGATACGCAGTATTTT. As protein: CASSLRSSTDTQYF.

The rearrangement joins TRBV28 to TRBJ2-5; D remains unclear. This CDR3 contains 12 residues. V dropped 2 bases and J dropped 3 bases, with 4 bases sitting between them. Germline CDR1 reads MDHEN; CDR2 reads SYDVKM. CDR3 sequence reads: CASSLPKETQYF. CDR3 in DNA: TGTGCCAGCAGTTTACCCAAAGAGACCCAGTACTTC.

The rearrangement links TRBV10-3 to TRBJ2-6; D not certain. Per germline, CDR1 ENHRY and CDR2 SYGVKD. V was pared by 1 base and J by 0 bases, with 7 bases between. The CDR3 has 16 residues. The CDR3 nucleotides read TGTGCCATCAGTGAGTACGGGTCCTCTGGGGCCAACGTCCTGACTTTC. Amino acid sequence: CAISEYGSSGANVLTF.

The chain employs TRBV3-1 and TRBJ2-1; D unresolved. This CDR3 contains 15 residues. V lost 1 base and J lost 2, with 9 bases in between. The germline V gene has CDR1 LGHDT and CDR2 YNNKEL (reference sequence). The CDR3 DNA reads TGTGCCAGCAGCCAAGTCGTGGCACCCTACAATGAGCAGTTCTTC. Translated: CASSQVVAPYNEQFF.

DNA for the CDR3: TGTGCCAGCAGAGATGGAGGGAACCCCATGAACACTGAAGCTTTCTTT. Its protein is CASRDGGNPMNTEAFF. J is TRBJ1-1 and V is TRBV6-1; D is uncertain. The CDR3 covers 16 residues. The germline V gene encodes CDR1 MNHNS and CDR2 SASEGT. The V end lost 6 bases, the J end lost 0 bases, and 17 bases lay between the germline ends.

V usage is TRBV5-1 and J usage is TRBJ2-2, with D tentatively TRBD2 (6 bases). This CDR3 has 16 amino acids. V lost 1 base and J 2 bases, leaving 12 bases between the germline ends. CDR1 and CDR2 (germline): SGHRS, YFSETQ. The CDR3 coding sequence is TGCGCCAGCAGCTTGCGAGGGAGGTCCAACACCGGGGAGCTGTTTTTT. It codes for CASSLRGRSNTGELFF.

The V and J genes are TRBV6-5 and TRBJ2-5; 8 nucleotides line up with TRBD1. CDR1 is MNHEY and CDR2 is SVGAGI in the germline V gene. The CDR3 consists of 15 residues. V was clipped by 4 bases and J by 1 base; unmatched bases: 5. Here the CDR3 DNA reads TGTGCCAGCAGTTTCTCCGGACAGGGCCAAGAGACCCAGTACTTC. It codes for CASSFSGQGQETQYF.

The genes are TRBV20-1 and TRBJ2-1; no definite D call. The V end was cut by 6 bases, the J end by 10 bases, with 13 bases between. CDR1 and CDR2 from the germline V gene are DFQATT and SNEGSKA (reference sequence). This CDR3 is built from 11 residues. The CDR3 DNA follows: TGCAGTGCACCCCGACTGGCAGAGCAGTTCTTC. As protein: CSAPRLAEQFF.

For the CDR3, the DNA is TGCGCCAGCAGCCAAGATCAGGTGACTCGGGCGCAAGAGACCCAGTACTTC. Encoded protein: CASSQDQVTRAQETQYF. The chain is built from TRBV4-1 and TRBJ2-5; D not certain. V lost 0 bases, J lost 2 bases, and 16 bases lay in between. Germline V gene lookup returns CDR1 MGHRA and CDR2 YSYEKL. CDR3 length: 17 residues.

About this clonotype: A junction end diverges from the germline sequence, so it may reflect a read error. The gene calls are TRBV10-1 and TRBJ2-3; 10 bases match TRBD2. This CDR3 has 15 residues. Per the germline V gene, CDR1 is WNHNN and CDR2 is SYGVQD (reference sequence). The CDR3 DNA follows: TGCACCAGCAGCGAAGCGGGGGGGGTCACAGATACGCAGTATTTT. It encodes CTSSEAGGVTDTQYF.

V gene TRBV28 combines with J gene TRBJ1-4; no clear D. This CDR3 spans 12 amino acids. V lost 6 bases and J 8 bases, leaving 10 bases between the germline ends. CDR1 MDHEN and CDR2 SYDVKM come from the germline V gene. DNA for the CDR3: TGTGCCAGCAGCCGGCGGAGAGAAAAACTGTTTTTT. Translation: CASSRRREKLFF.

In its sample, this clonotype was seen many times. The J gene is TRBJ2-7, the V gene TRBV5-1; D is unclear. V was cut by 0 bases and J by 3 bases, with 13 bases left in between. CDR1 is SGHRS, CDR2 YFSETQ, per germline. The length of the CDR3 is 15 residues. The CDR3 DNA reads TGCGCCAGCAGCTTGGGGGGTGATAATGGCTACGAGCAGTACTTC. It translates to CASSLGGDNGYEQYF.

The chain couples TRBV18 to TRBJ2-1, with TRBD2 as a possible D gene (6 bases). The CDR3 is 14 residues long. In germline, CDR1 is KGHSH, CDR2 LQKENI. Trimming took off 1 base at V and 6 bases at J, with 10 bases between the two ends. The DNA for the CDR3 is TGTGCCAGCTCACCACGGGACTCTGGCAATGAGCAGTTCTTC. Translated: CASSPRDSGNEQFF.

V usage is TRBV27 and J usage is TRBJ1-2, with D uncertain. CDR3 size: 14 residues. From germline, CDR1 is MNHEY and CDR2 SMNVEV (reference sequence). V gave up 5 bases and J gave up 7 bases, with 17 bases separating them. The CDR3 loop is CASSAQSIAAGYTF. The DNA of the CDR3 is TGTGCCAGCAGTGCCCAGTCAATCGCGGCTGGCTACACCTTC.

The V gene is TRBV5-6, the J gene TRBJ1-6; unclear D gene. V dropped 1 base and J dropped 12 bases, with 8 bases sitting between them. The germline CDR1 and CDR2 sequences are SGHDT and YYEEEE. This CDR3 spans 12 amino acids. The CDR3 DNA reads as TGTGCCAGCAGCTTGAAGGAGAGACCCCTCCACTTT. Protein: CASSLKERPLHF.

This chain connects TRBV5-1 to TRBJ1-2, with TRBD1 identical over 9 bases. Looked up from germline, CDR1 is SGHRS and CDR2 is YFSETQ. V dropped 0 bases and J dropped 3; count of bases not matched to a gene: 12. The CDR3 runs 18 residues. CDR3 region: CASSLVGTGYEGDYGYTF. CDR3 nucleotides: TGCGCCAGCAGCTTGGTGGGGACAGGGTATGAAGGAGACTATGGCTACACCTTC.

This clonotype has only one observation. J is TRBJ2-1 and V is TRBV2, with 7 bases aligning to TRBD2. This CDR3 has 14 amino acids. Trimming cost V 4 bases and J 6 bases; bases outside gene matches: 6. Germline V CDR1 and CDR2: SNHLY, FYNNEI. CDR3 nucleotide sequence: TGTGCCAGCAGTGGGACTAGGAGCGGCAATGAGCAGTTCTTC. Translation gives CASSGTRSGNEQFF.